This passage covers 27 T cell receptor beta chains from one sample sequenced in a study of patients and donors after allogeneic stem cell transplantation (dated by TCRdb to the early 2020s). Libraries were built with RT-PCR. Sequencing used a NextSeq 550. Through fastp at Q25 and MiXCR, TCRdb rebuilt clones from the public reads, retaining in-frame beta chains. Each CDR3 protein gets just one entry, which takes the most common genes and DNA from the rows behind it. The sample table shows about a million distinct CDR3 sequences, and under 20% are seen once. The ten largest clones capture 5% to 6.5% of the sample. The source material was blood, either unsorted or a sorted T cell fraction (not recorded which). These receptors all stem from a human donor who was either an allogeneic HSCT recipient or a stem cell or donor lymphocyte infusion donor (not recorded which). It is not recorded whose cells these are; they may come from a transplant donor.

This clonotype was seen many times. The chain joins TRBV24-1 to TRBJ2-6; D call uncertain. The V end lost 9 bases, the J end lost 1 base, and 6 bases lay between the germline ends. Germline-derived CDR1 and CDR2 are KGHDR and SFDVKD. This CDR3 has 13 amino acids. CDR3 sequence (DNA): TGTGCCACCGGATTATCTGGGGCCAACGTCCTGACTTTC. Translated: CATGLSGANVLTF.

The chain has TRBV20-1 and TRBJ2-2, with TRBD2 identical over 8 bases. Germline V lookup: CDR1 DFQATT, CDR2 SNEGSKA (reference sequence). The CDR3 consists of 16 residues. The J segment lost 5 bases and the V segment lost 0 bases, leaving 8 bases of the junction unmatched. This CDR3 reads CSARDPRGAGTGELFF. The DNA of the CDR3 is TGCAGTGCTAGAGATCCGCGGGGGGCGGGAACCGGGGAGCTGTTTTTT.

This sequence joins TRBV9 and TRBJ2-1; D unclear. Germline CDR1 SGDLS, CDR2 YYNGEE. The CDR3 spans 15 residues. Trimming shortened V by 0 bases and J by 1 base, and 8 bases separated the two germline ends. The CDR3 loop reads CASSVEEKSYNEQFF. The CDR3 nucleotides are TGTGCCAGCAGCGTAGAGGAGAAGTCCTACAATGAGCAGTTCTTC.

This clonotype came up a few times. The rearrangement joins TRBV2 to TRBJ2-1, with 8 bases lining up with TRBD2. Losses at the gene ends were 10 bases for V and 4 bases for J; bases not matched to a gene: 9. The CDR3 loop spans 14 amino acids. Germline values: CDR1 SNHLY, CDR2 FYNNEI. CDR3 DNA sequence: TGTGCCACTCAGGAGACTAGCGAGTACAATGAGCAGTTCTTC. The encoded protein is CATQETSEYNEQFF.

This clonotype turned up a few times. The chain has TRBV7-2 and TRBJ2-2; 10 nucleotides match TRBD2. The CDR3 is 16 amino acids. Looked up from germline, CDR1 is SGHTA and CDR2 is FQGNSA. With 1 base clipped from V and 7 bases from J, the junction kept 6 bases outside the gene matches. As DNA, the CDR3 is TGTGCCAGCAGCTTAGGAGCGGGGGGGCGCGGCGGGGAGCTGTTTTTT. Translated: CASSLGAGGRGGELFF. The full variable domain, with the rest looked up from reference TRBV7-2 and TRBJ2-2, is GAGVSQSPSNKVTEKGKDVELRCDPISGHTALYWYRQSLGQGLEFLIYFQGNSAPDKSGLPSDRFSAERTGGSVSTLTIQRTQQEDSAVYLCASSLGAGGRGGELFFGEGSRLTVL.

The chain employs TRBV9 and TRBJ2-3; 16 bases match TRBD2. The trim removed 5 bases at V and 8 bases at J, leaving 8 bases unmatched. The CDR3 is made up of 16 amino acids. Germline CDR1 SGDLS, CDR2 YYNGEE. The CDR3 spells CASSGTSGGGSSTQYF. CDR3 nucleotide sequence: TGTGCCAGCAGTGGGACTAGCGGGGGGGGGAGCAGTACGCAGTATTTT.

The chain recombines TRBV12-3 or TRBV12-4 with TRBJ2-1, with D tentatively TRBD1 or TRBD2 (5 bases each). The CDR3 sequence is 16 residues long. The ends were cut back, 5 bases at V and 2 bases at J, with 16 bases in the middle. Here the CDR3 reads CASSGTQLAAYNEQFF. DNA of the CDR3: TGTGCCAGCAGTGGGACCCAGCTAGCCGCCTACAATGAGCAGTTCTTC.

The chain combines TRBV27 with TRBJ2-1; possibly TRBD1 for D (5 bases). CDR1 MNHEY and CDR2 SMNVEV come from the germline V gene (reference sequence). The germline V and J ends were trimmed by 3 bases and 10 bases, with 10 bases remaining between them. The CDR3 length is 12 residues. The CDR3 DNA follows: TGTGCCAGCAGTTTCAGGGCGCGCGAGCAGTTCTTC. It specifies CASSFRAREQFF.

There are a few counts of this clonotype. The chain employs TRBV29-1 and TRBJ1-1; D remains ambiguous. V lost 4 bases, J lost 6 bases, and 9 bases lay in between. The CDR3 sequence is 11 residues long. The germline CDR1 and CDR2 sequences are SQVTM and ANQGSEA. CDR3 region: CSVVHRSEAFF. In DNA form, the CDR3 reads TGCAGCGTTGTTCACCGGTCTGAAGCTTTCTTT.

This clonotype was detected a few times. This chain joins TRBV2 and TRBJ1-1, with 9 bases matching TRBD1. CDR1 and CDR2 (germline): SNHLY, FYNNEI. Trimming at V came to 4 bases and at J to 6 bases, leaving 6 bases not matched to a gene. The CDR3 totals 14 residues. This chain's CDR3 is CASSASDRGAEAFF. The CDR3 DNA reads TGTGCCAGCAGTGCATCCGACAGGGGGGCTGAAGCTTTCTTT.

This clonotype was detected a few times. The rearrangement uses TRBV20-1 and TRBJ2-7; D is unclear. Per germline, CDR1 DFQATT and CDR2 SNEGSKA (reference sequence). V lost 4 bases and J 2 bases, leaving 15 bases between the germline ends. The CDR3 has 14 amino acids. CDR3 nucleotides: TGCAGTGCTAAAATGTTTGGCAGTGCCTACGAGCAGTACTTC. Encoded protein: CSAKMFGSAYEQYF.

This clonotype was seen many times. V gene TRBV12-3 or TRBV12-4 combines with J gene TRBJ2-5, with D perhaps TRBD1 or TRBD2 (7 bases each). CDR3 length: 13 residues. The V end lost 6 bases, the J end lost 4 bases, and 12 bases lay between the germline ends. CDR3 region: CASSAGGVETQYF. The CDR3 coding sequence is TGTGCCAGCAGCGCAGGGGGGGTAGAGACCCAGTACTTC.

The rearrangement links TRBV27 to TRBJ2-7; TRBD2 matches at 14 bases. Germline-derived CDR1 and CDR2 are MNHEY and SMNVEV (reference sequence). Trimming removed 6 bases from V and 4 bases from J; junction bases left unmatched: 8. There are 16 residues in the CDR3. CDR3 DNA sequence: TGTGCCAGCAGCTCGACTAGCGGGAGGGCCCGGTACGAGCAGTACTTC. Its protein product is CASSSTSGRARYEQYF.

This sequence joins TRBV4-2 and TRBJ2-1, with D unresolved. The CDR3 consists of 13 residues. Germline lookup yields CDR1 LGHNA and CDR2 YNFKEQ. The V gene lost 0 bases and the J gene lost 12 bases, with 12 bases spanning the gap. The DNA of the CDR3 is TGTGCCAGCAGCCAAGATGGTTCCCTGTGGCAGTTCTTC. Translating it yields CASSQDGSLWQFF.

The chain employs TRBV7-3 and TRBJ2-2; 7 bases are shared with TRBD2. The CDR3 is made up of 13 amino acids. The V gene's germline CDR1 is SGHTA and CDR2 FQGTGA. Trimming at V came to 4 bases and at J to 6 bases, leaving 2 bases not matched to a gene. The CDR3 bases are TGTGCCAGCAGCTCGACTAGCCCCGGGGAGCTGTTTTTT. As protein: CASSSTSPGELFF.

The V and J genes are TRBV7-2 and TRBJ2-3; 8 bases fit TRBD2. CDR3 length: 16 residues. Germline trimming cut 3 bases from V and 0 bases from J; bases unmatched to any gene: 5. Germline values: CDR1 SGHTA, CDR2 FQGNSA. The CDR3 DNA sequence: TGTGCCAGCAGCTTTGTCGGGGGGGGAAGCACAGATACGCAGTATTTT. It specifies CASSFVGGGSTDTQYF.

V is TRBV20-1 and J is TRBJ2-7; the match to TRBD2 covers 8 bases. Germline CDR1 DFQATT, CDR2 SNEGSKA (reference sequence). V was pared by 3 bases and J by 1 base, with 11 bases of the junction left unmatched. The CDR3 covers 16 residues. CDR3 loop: CSARRLKRELSYEQYF. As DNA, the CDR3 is TGCAGTGCTAGGAGACTTAAGCGGGAGTTATCCTACGAGCAGTACTTC.

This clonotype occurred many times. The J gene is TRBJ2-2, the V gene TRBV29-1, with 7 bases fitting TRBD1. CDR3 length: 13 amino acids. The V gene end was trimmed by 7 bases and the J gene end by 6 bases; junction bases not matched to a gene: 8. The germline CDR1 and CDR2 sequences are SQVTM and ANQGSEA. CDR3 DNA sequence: TGCAGCGCCCAGACAGGGTTCGCCGGGGAGCTGTTTTTT. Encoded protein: CSAQTGFAGELFF.

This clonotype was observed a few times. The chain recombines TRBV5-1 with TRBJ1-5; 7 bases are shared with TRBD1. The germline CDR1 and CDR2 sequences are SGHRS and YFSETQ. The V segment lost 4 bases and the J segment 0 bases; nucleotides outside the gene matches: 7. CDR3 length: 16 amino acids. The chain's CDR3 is CASSPGTDYSNQPQHF. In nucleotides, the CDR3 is TGCGCCAGCAGCCCCGGGACAGATTATAGCAATCAGCCCCAGCATTTT.

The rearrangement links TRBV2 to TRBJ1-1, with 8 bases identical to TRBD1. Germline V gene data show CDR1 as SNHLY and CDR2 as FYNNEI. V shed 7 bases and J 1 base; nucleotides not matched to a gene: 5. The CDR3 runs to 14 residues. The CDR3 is CASTQGARNTEAFF. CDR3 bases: TGTGCCAGCACGCAGGGGGCTAGGAACACTGAAGCTTTCTTT.

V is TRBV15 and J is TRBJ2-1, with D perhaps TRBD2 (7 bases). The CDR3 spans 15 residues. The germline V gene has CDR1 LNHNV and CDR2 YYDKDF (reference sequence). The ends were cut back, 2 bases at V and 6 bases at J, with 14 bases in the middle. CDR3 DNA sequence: TGTGCCACCAGCAGAAGGACGGGGGGCTTCAATGAGCAGTTCTTC. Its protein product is CATSRRTGGFNEQFF.

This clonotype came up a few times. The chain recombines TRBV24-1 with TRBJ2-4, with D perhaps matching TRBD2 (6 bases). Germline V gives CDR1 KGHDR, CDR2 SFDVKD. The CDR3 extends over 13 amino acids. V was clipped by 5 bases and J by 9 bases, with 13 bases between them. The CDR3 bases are TGTGCCACCAGTGGAGCGGGTGAGGCCATTCAGTACTTC. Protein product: CATSGAGEAIQYF.

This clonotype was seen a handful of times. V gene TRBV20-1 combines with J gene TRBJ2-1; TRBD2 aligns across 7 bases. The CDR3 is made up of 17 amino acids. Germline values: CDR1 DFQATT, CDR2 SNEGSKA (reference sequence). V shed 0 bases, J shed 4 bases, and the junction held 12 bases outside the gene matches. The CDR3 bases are TGCAGTGCTAGAGATCGGGATAGCGGGCGAATTTACAATGAGCAGTTCTTC. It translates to CSARDRDSGRIYNEQFF.

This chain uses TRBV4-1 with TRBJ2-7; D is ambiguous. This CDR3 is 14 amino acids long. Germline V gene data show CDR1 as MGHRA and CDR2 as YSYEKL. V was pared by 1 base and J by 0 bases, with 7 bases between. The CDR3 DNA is TGCGCCAGCAGCCAAGTGTCCCGCTCCTACGAGCAGTACTTC. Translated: CASSQVSRSYEQYF.

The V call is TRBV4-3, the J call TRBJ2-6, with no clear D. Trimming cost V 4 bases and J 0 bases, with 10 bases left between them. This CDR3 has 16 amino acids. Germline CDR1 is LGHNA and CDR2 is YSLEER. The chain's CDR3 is CASSPWVFSGANVLTF. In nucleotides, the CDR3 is TGCGCCAGCAGCCCTTGGGTCTTCTCTGGGGCCAACGTCCTGACTTTC.

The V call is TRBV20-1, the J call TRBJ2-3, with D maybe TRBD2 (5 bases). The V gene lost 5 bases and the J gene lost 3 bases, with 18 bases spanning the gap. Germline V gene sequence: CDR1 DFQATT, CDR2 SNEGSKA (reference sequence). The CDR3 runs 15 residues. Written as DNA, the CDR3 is TGCAGTGCTTCCCCCCGCCCCCAGCGGACAGATACGCAGTATTTT. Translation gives CSASPRPQRTDTQYF.

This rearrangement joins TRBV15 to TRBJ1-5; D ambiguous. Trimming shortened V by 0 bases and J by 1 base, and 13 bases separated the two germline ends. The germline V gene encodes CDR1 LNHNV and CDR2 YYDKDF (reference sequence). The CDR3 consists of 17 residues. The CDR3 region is CATSRDPPGRSNQPQHF. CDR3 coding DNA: TGTGCCACCAGCAGAGATCCGCCGGGTCGGAGCAATCAGCCCCAGCATTTT.